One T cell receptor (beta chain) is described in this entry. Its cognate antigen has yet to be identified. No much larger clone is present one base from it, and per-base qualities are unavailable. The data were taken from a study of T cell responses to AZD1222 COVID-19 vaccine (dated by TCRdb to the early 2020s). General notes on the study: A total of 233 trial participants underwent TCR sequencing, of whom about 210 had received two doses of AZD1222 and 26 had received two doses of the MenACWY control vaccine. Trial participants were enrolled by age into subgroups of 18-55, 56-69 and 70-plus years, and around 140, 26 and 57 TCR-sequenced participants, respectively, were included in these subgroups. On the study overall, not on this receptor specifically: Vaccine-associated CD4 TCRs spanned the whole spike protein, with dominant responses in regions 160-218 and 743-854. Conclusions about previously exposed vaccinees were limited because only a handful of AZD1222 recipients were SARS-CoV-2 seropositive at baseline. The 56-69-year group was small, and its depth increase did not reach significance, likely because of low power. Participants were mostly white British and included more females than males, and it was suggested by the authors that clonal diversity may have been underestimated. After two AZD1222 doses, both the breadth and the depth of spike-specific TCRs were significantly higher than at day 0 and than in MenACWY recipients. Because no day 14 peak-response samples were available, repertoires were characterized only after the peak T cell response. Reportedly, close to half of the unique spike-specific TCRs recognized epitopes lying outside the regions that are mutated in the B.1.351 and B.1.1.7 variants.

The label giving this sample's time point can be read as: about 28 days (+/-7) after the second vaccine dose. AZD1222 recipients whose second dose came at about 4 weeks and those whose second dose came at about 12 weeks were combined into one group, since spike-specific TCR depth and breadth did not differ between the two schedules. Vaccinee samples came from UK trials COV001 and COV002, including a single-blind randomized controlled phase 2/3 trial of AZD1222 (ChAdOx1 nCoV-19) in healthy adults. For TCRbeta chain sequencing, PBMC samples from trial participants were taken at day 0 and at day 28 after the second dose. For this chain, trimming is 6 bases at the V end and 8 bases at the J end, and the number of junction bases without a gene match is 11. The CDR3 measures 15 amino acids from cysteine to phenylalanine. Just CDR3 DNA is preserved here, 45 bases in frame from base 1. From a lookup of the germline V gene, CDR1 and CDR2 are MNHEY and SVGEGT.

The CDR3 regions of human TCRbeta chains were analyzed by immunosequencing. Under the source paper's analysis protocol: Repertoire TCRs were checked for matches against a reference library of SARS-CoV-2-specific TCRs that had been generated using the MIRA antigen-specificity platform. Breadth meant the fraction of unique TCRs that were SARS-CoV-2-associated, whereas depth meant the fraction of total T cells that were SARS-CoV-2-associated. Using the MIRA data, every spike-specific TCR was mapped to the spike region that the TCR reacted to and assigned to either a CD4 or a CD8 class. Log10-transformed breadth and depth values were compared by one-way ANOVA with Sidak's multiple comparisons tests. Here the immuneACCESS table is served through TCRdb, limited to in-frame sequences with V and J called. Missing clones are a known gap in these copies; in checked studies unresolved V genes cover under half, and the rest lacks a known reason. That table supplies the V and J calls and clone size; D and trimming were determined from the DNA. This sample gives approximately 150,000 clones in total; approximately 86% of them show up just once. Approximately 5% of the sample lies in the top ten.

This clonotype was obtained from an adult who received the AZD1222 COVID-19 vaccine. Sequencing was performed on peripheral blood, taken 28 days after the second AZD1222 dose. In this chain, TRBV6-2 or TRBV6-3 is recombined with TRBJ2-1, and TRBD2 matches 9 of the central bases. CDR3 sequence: CASSPGGRAGHEQFF. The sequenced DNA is TGTGCCAGCAGCCCCGGCGGGAGGGCCGGTCATGAGCAGTTCTTC.